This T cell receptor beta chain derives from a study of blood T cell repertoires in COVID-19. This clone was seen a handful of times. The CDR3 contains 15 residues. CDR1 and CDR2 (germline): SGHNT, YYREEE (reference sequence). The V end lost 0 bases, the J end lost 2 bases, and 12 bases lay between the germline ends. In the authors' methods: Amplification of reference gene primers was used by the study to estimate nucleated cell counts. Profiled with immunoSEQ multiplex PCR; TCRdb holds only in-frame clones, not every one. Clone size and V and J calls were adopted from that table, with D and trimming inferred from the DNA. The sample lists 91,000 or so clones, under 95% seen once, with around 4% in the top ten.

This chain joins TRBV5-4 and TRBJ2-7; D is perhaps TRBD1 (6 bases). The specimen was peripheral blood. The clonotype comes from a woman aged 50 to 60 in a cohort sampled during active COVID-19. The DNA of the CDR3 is TGTGCCAGCAGCTTGGGCCGGGACACCACCTACGAGCAGTACTTC. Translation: CASSLGRDTTYEQYF.